This T cell receptor (beta chain) was sequenced for a study of siplizumab effects on memory and regulatory T cells. The study, taken as a whole, reports: In siplizumab cultures, the suppressive function of proliferating Tregs remained unconfirmed. The naive T cell population seemed more diverse than memory cells and seemed a major contributor to the alloresponse. No naive or memory phenotype could be assigned to roughly 80-96% of proliferating clones. On average, 68.8% of mappable alloreactive CD4+ clones were Treg-derived under siplizumab, against 25% to 30% in controls.

On this clone: The antigen remains unidentified.

This CDR3 contains 14 residues. V was shortened by 5 bases and J by 4 bases, with 11 bases between the two germline ends. From germline, CDR1 is SGHVS and CDR2 FQNEAQ. Profiling relied on immunoSEQ multiplex PCR, and the TCRdb table lists in-frame clones only, not all of them. In the table there are under 100,000 clones, approximately 88% of which are singletons. The rearrangement uses TRBV7-8 and TRBJ2-2; D not resolved. The source material was Tregs sorted from blood. This clonotype was sampled from a human donor in good health. The CDR3 region has the DNA TGTGCCAGCAGCCGACAAATTGGCACCGGGGAGCTGTTTTTT. This translates into CASSRQIGTGELFF.